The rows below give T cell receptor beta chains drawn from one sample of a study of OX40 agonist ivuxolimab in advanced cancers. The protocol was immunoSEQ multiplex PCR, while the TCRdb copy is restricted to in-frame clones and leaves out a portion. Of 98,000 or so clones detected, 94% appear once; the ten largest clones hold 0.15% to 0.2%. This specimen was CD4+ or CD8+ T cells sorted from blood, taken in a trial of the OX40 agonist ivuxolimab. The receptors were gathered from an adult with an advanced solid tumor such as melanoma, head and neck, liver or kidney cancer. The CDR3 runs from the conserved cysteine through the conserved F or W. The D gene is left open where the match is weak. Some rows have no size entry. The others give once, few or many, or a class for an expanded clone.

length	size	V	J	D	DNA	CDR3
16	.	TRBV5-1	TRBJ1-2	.	TGCGCCAGCAGCTTGGAAGTCTCAGTGTCATCCTATGGCTACACCTTC	CASSLEVSVSSYGYTF
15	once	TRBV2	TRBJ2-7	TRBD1	TGTGCCAGCAGTGGTGCAGGGGGACCCGGCTACGAGCAGTACTTC	CASSGAGGPGYEQYF
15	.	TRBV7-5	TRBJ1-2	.	TGTGCCAGAAGCTTCGCGGCAGGGGGCAACTATGGCTACACCTTC	CARSFAAGGNYGYTF
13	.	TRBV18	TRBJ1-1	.	TGTGCCAGCTCCCCAGATCAGGGAAAGGGGGCTTTCTTT	CASSPDQGKGAFF
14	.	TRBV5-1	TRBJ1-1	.	TGCGCCAGCAGCATCGGAGCCCCTAACACTGAAGCTTTCTTT	CASSIGAPNTEAFF
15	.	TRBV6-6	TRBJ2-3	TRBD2	TGTGCCAGCAGAGAGGGGACTAGCGGTCCGGTTACGCAGTATTTT	CASREGTSGPVTQYF
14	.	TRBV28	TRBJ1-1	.	TGTGCCAGCAGTTCGGCACAGGGCGGCACTGAAGCTTTCTTT	CASSSAQGGTEAFF
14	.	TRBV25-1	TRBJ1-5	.	TGTGCCAGCAGCGAATCAGGGTCCGGGCAGCCCCAGCATTTT	CASSESGSGQPQHF
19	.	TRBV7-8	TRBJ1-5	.	TGTGCCAGCAGCTTAAGGAGGCTCCCGACCCTGTATAGCAATCAGCCCCAGCATTTT	CASSLRRLPTLYSNQPQHF
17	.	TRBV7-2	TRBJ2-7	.	TGTGCCAGCAGCTTCTCTGGGGCGGGGCCGAGCTCCTACGAGCAGTACTTC	CASSFSGAGPSSYEQYF
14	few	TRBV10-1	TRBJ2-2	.	TGCGCCAGCAGTGAGCCCGAGAGGGGCGGGGAGCTGTTTTTT	CASSEPERGGELFF
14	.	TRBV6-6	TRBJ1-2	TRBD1	TGTGCCAGCAGTTGGGACAGGTCCAACTATGGCTACACCTTC	CASSWDRSNYGYTF
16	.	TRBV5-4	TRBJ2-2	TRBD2	TGTGCCAGCAGCCCCCGGGGGGGACTAGAGACCGGGGAGCTGTTTTTT	CASSPRGGLETGELFF
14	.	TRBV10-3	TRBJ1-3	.	TGTGCCAGCAGTTACTCTGGGGGCTTAAACACCATATATTTT	CASSYSGGLNTIYF
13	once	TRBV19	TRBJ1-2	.	TGTGCCACTCAGGACACATGGATTGATGGCTACACCTTC	CATQDTWIDGYTF
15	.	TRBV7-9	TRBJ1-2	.	TGTGCCAGCAGCTTTGTGGAAAGGGAGGGCTATGGCTACACCTTC	CASSFVEREGYGYTF
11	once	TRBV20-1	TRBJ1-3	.	TGCAGTGCTACGTACGGAAACACCATATATTTT	CSATYGNTIYF
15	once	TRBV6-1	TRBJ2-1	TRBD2	TGTGCCAGCAGTGGCCGTAGCGGGGGTAAAGATGAGCAGTTCTTC	CASSGRSGGKDEQFF
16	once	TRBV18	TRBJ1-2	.	TGTGCCAGCTCACCCGGAAAGGGGGGGCGGAACTATGGCTACACCTTC	CASSPGKGGRNYGYTF
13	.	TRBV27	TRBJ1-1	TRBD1	TGTGCCAGCAGCAGGACAGGCGGGACTGAAGCTTTCTTT	CASSRTGGTEAFF
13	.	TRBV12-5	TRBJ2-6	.	TGTGCTAGTGGGGGCTCTGGGGCCAACGTCCTGACTTTC	CASGGSGANVLTF
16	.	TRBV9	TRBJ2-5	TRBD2	TGTGCCAGCAGCGTAGGGTCTAGCGGGAGGGGAGAGACCCAGTACTTC	CASSVGSSGRGETQYF
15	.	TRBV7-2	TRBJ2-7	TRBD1	TGTGCCAGCAGCTTAGATAGGGGGCGGCGAGACGAGCAGTACTTC	CASSLDRGRRDEQYF
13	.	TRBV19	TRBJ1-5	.	TGTGCCAGTAGTAATACAGGGAAGGAGCCCCAGCATTTT	CASSNTGKEPQHF
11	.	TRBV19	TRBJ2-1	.	TGTGCCAGTAGCCAAAGCGGTGAGCAGTTCTTC	CASSQSGEQFF
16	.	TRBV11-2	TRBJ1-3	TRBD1	TGTGCCAGCAGCTTAGGTGGGACAGGATCAGGAAACACCATATATTTT	CASSLGGTGSGNTIYF
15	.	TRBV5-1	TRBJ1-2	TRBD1	TGCGCCAGCAGCCGGGGACAGGGTGCATCGGATGGCTACACCTTC	CASSRGQGASDGYTF
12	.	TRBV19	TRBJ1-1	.	TGTGCCAGTAGTATCTGGAAAGGTGAAGCTTTCTTT	CASSIWKGEAFF
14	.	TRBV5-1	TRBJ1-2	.	TGCGCCAGCAGCTTGCCGGGTTCGGGCTATGGCTACACCTTC	CASSLPGSGYGYTF